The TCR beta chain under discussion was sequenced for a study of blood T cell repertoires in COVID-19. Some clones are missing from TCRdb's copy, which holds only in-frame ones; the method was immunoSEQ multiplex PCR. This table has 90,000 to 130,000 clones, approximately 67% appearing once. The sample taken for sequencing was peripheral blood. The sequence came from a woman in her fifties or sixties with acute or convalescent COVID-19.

In DNA form, the CDR3 reads TGTGCCACCAGTAAGAATCAGGGGGCTGGCACTGAAGCTTTCTTT. It specifies CATSKNQGAGTEAFF. V and J are TRBV24-1 and TRBJ1-1, with 8 bases identical to TRBD1. V shed 6 bases, J shed 4 bases, and the junction held 9 bases outside the gene matches. The CDR3 extends over 15 amino acids. Germline values: CDR1 KGHDR, CDR2 SFDVKD.